The rows below give T cell receptor beta chains drawn from one sample of a study of blood T cell repertoires in COVID-19. Some clones are missing from TCRdb's copy, which holds only in-frame ones; the method was immunoSEQ multiplex PCR. This table has roughly 400,000 clones, 85% to 90% appearing once. The specimen sequenced was PBMCs or T cells enriched from blood (not recorded which). These receptors originate from a man in his thirties or forties who had recovered from COVID-19. Each CDR3 is given with its conserved first and last residue. Each record gives: V gene, J gene, D gene, clone size, CDR3 DNA, CDR3 protein. A D gene is named only where the DNA matches it firmly. The size field is filled for only some rows; it gives once, few, many or a size class.

TRBV7-3,TRBJ2-2,TRBD2,many,TGTGCCAGCAGCTTAGCTAGCGGGAGGGGGCGCACCGGGGAGCTGTTTTTT,CASSLASGRGRTGELFF
TRBV5-1,TRBJ2-1,TRBD2,.,TGCGCCAGCAGCTTGCCTAGCGGGTGGGATGAGCAGTTCTTC,CASSLPSGWDEQFF
TRBV14,TRBJ2-1,.,.,TGTGCCAGCAGGGCGTTCGGGCTAGCTGGAAATGAGCAGTTCTTC,CASRAFGLAGNEQFF
TRBV30,TRBJ1-3,TRBD1,.,TGTGCACAGACAGGGGCTGATGGAAACACCATATATTTT,CAQTGADGNTIYF
TRBV2,TRBJ2-6,TRBD2,.,TGTGCCAGCAGTGAATCCCCGCGGGGGGGACCTGGGGCCAACGTCCTGACTTTC,CASSESPRGGPGANVLTF
TRBV6-5,TRBJ1-5,.,once,TGTGCCAGCAGTTACGAGTCAAGCAATCAGCCCCAGCATTTT,CASSYESSNQPQHF
TRBV21-1,TRBJ2-4,.,.,TGTGCCAGCAGCCCCTGGCAGGGGGCGAGACTAGCCAAAAACATTCAGTACTTC,CASSPWQGARLAKNIQYF
TRBV5-3,TRBJ1-5,.,.,TGTGTCAGAAGCTGCGAACAGGGTTACAATCAGCCCCAGCATTTT,CVRSCEQGYNQPQHF
TRBV11-2,TRBJ2-7,TRBD1,.,TGTGCCAGCAGCTCCATACAGGGGACCTACGAGCAGTACTTC,CASSSIQGTYEQYF
TRBV18,TRBJ2-3,.,.,TGTGCCAGCTCCCTGCAGGGGGGTGGCACAGATACGCAGTATTTT,CASSLQGGGTDTQYF
TRBV27,TRBJ2-2,TRBD1,.,TGTGCCAGCAGTTTAGGGACAGGGGGCACCGGGGAGCTGTTTTTT,CASSLGTGGTGELFF
TRBV7-3,TRBJ2-6,TRBD1,.,TGTGCCAGCAGCCTAAGGACAGGCGTCTCTGGGGCCAACGTCCTGACTTTC,CASSLRTGVSGANVLTF
TRBV2,TRBJ2-3,TRBD2,.,TGTGCCAGCAGGCTCGGGACTAGCCTCAAAGATACGCAGTATTTT,CASRLGTSLKDTQYF
TRBV4-1,TRBJ2-6,.,.,TGCGCCAGCAGCCTCGGGAACAGGGACGTGGGGGGGGCCAACGTCCTGACTTTC,CASSLGNRDVGGANVLTF
TRBV9,TRBJ2-7,.,.,TGTGCCAGCAGCGTAGCAGAGGCAGCCTCCTACGAGCAGTACTTC,CASSVAEAASYEQYF
TRBV4-2,TRBJ2-3,.,.,TGTGCCAGCAGCCAAGAGACTGGGAGAGGCCTCGATACGCAGTATTTT,CASSQETGRGLDTQYF
TRBV28,TRBJ2-3,.,.,TGTGCCAGCAGGGGGGGTTCTTTTTTGACAGATACGCAGTATTTT,CASRGGSFLTDTQYF
TRBV11-2,TRBJ1-3,TRBD1,.,TGTGCCAGCAGCCCTGGACAGGGGGGTGGAAACACCATATATTTT,CASSPGQGGGNTIYF
TRBV6-5,TRBJ2-7,TRBD2,.,TGTGCCAGCAGGGCAGGGGGACTAGCGGCCTACGAGCAGTACTTC,CASRAGGLAAYEQYF
TRBV4-1,TRBJ2-5,TRBD2,once,TGCGCCAGCGGACTAGCGGGAGGTGAGACCCAGTACTTC,CASGLAGGETQYF
TRBV24-1,TRBJ2-1,TRBD1,.,TGTGCCACCAGTGACCGGGGACAGGGTAACGATGAGCAGTTCTTC,CATSDRGQGNDEQFF
TRBV7-9,TRBJ1-2,.,.,TGTGCCAGCAGCGTAACTGAATCGGATGGCTACACCTTC,CASSVTESDGYTF
TRBV5-1,TRBJ2-1,.,few,TGCGCCAGCAGCTTGGGCTCTAGCGAAAATGAGCAGTTCTTC,CASSLGSSENEQFF
TRBV28,TRBJ1-2,.,.,TGTGCCACCACCCCCGGAGGGGGGGATTCTGGCTACACCTTC,CATTPGGGDSGYTF
TRBV7-9,TRBJ1-2,TRBD1,few,TGTGCCAGCAGCTTAGGGGGGGACAGGAACTATGGCTACACCTTC,CASSLGGDRNYGYTF
TRBV11-2,TRBJ2-7,.,.,TGTGCCAGCAGCTTAGGAGACAGAGACTACGAGCAGTACTTC,CASSLGDRDYEQYF
TRBV12-3/TRBV12-4,TRBJ1-2,TRBD1,.,TGTGCCAGCAGTCCACAGGGGAACTATGGCTACACCTTC,CASSPQGNYGYTF